This paragraph covers one TCR beta chain sequence. Its specificity is not known. Germline CDR1 and CDR2: MRHNA and SNTAGT. V trimming: 1 base; J trimming: 5 bases; junction bases outside the gene matches: 7. CDR3 length: 17 amino acids. These data come from a study of cytomegalovirus exposure and HLA in healthy donors. Both 60 Vbeta primers and 13 Jbeta primers went into the PCR. The assay was immunoSEQ multiplex PCR, and TCRdb's table has in-frame clones only and misses some. This sample has 160,000 or so clones, with roughly four fifths found just once. Study outcomes and limitations: Investigators reported more than 150 TCR beta chains as tied to cytomegalovirus. 87-base-pair reads could not separate some V segments, including TRBV6-2 and TRBV6-3.

The chain uses TRBV6-4 and TRBJ2-1; 11 nucleotides match TRBD2. The clonotype comes from a man in his fifties or sixties in good health and CMV-seropositive. Sequencing was carried out using PBMCs. For the CDR3, the DNA is TGTGCCAGCAGTGACTACCTAGCGGGAGGCTTCGACAATGAGCAGTTCTTC. Translation: CASSDYLAGGFDNEQFF.